Following are 5 T cell receptor beta chains from one sample sequenced in a study of blood T cell repertoires in COVID-19. The assay was immunoSEQ multiplex PCR, and TCRdb's table has in-frame clones only and misses some. Among a few hundred thousand clones listed, 70% to 90% were seen once. The sample comprised peripheral blood. These receptors all stem from a man aged 60-69 years who had recovered from COVID-19.

This rearrangement joins TRBV2 to TRBJ2-1, with TRBD2 matching 9 bases. Germline loops: CDR1 SNHLY, CDR2 FYNNEI. The CDR3 has 17 amino acids. After removal of 0 bases from V and 5 bases from J, the junction contained 8 bases not matched to a gene. The CDR3: CASSEALTSGKHNEQFF. As DNA, the CDR3 is TGTGCCAGCAGTGAAGCGCTGACTAGCGGAAAACACAATGAGCAGTTCTTC. Variable domain in full (rest from reference TRBV2 and TRBJ2-1): EPEVTQTPSHQVTQMGQEVILRCVPISNHLYFYWYRQILGQKVEFLVSFYNNEISEKSEIFDDQFSVERPDGSNFTLKIRSTKLEDSAMYFCASSEALTSGKHNEQFFGPGTRLTVL.

The gene calls are TRBV30 and TRBJ1-1; 7 bases are shared with TRBD1. The germline V gene encodes CDR1 GTSNPN and CDR2 SVGIG (reference sequence). The V and J ends lost 0 bases and 5 bases, in that order; junction bases with no gene match: 0. This CDR3 spans 12 amino acids. The CDR3 DNA sequence: TGTGCCTGGAGTGTGACAGGGACTGAAGCTTTCTTT. It is translated as CAWSVTGTEAFF.

The CDR3 region is CASSLLGTGGWGTEAFF. CDR3 coding DNA: TGTGCCAGCAGCTTACTTGGGACAGGGGGTTGGGGCACTGAAGCTTTCTTT. V and J are TRBV7-9 and TRBJ1-1; TRBD1 aligns across 11 bases. The germline V gene encodes CDR1 SEHNR and CDR2 FQNEAQ (reference sequence). Trimming took 2 bases from V and 4 from J; bases not matched to a gene: 9. This CDR3 region has 17 residues.

This clone was seen a single time. The rearrangement uses TRBV9 and TRBJ2-2, with 8 bases fitting TRBD1. There are 14 residues in the CDR3. Germline CDR1 SGDLS, CDR2 YYNGEE. Trimming removed 5 bases from V and 5 bases from J; junction bases left unmatched: 5. CDR3 protein: CASSTDRGTGELFF. Here the CDR3 DNA reads TGTGCCAGCAGTACAGACAGGGGAACCGGGGAGCTGTTTTTT.

The gene calls are TRBV2 and TRBJ1-2; D not certain. Trimming took off 5 bases at V and 7 bases at J, with 5 bases between the two ends. Germline values: CDR1 SNHLY, CDR2 FYNNEI. The CDR3 is 10 amino acids. CDR3 region: CASSRAGYTF. The CDR3 region has the DNA TGTGCCAGCAGTCGAGCTGGCTACACCTTC.